What follows describes a single T cell receptor beta chain. No antigen is known for it. This entry comes from a study of post-analysis software for immune sequencing data. Overall study: Relapsing-remitting, secondary progressive and progressive-relapsing multiple sclerosis were all included among the disease courses. Study-level points and caveats: Relative to controls, patients with multiple sclerosis showed significantly lower normalized Chao1 diversity. Batch-matched samples strongly co-clustered by F measure.

The TCR beta cDNA libraries carried unique molecular identifiers. The T cell input of about 1 to 10 million gave roughly 460,000 cDNA molecules. TCRdb analysed the PCR reads with MiXCR anew, one entry per CDR3 protein. Among about 430,000 distinct CDR3 sequences listed, more than 30% were seen once. The source material was blood. This receptor was taken from a girl aged 2-10 years with multiple sclerosis.

As DNA, the CDR3 is TGTGCCAGCAGAGAGCGGGAAGGCTCCTACGAGCAGTACTTC. Amino acid sequence: CASREREGSYEQYF. This rearrangement joins TRBV7-8 to TRBJ2-7; 7 positions match TRBD2. The ends lost 6 bases at V and 0 bases at J; junction bases unmatched: 5. The germline gives CDR1 SGHVS, CDR2 FQNEAQ. CDR3 length equals 14 residues.